This TCR beta chain was identified in a study of CD4+ T cells in melanoma. Findings and caveats of the study: A reported correlation linked neoantigen-specific CD4+ T cells to CD8+, macrophage and B cell function. Reportedly, melanoma neoantigen-specific CD4+ T cells showed varied differentiation states.

TCRdb keeps only in-frame clones here, not all; method: immunoSEQ multiplex PCR. The sample comprises roughly 110,000 clones, about 90% of which are singletons, and less than 4% rests with the top ten. V lost 6 bases and J 9 bases, leaving 18 bases between the germline ends. This CDR3 spans 14 amino acids. CDR1 MNHEY and CDR2 SMNVEV come from the germline V gene (reference sequence). Turning to this clone: Its antigen remains unknown.

Material for sequencing was peripheral blood. The clonotype comes from a human donor with melanoma. This chain connects TRBV27 to TRBJ2-1; D is perhaps TRBD1 (7 bases). The CDR3 DNA follows: TGTGCCAGCAGCCAACGCAGGGGGGACTCTGAGCAGTTCTTC. Its protein product is CASSQRRGDSEQFF.